This is a list of T cell receptor beta chains from one sample in a study of cytotoxic CD8 clonotypes in ibrutinib-treated CLL. Sequenced by immunoSEQ multiplex PCR; TCRdb stores in-frame clones only, minus some. Counted here are some 200,000 clones, around 70% occurring once; the ten biggest clones make up approximately 5.9%. The material sequenced was PBMCs, taken after 12 months of ibrutinib treatment. These receptors all stem from a human donor with chronic lymphocytic leukemia. The CDR3 runs from the conserved cysteine through the conserved F or W. D genes are given only for firm matches. Some rows have no size entry. The others give once, few or many, or a class for an expanded clone.

>TRBV5-1|NA|TRBJ2-7|NA
CASSLIATRGPGDEQYF
TGCGCCAGCAGCTTGATAGCGACACGGGGCCCAGGGGACGAGCAGTACTTC
>TRBV7-6|NA|TRBJ2-1|NA
CASSRVLASPHEQFF
TGTGCCAGCAGCCGGGTCCTAGCGTCGCCCCATGAGCAGTTCTTC
>TRBV2|NA|TRBJ2-7|NA
CASKKVPNYEQYF
TGTGCCAGCAAAAAGGTTCCGAATTACGAGCAGTACTTC
>TRBV5-1|NA|TRBJ2-7|NA
CASSHNQGYEQYF
TGCGCCAGCAGCCACAACCAGGGTTACGAGCAGTACTTC
>TRBV30|NA|TRBJ2-5|NA
CAWSPMGAQYF
TGTGCCTGGAGTCCCATGGGGGCCCAGTACTTC
>TRBV6-6|NA|TRBJ1-1|NA
CASRTPGTTTTEAFF
TGTGCCAGCAGGACCCCGGGAACCACAACGACTGAAGCTTTCTTT
>TRBV5-1|NA|TRBJ2-7|NA
CASQQGYEQYF
TGCGCCAGCCAGCAGGGCTACGAGCAGTACTTC
>TRBV19|NA|TRBJ1-1|NA
CASSNLGPPGVRDTEAFF
TGTGCCAGTAGTAACCTCGGCCCACCAGGGGTAAGGGATACTGAAGCTTTCTTT
>TRBV27|NA|TRBJ2-2|NA
CASSFDTGELFF
TGTGCCAGCAGTTTCGACACCGGGGAGCTGTTTTTT
>TRBV5-1|NA|TRBJ1-6|NA
CASSLDGSGSPLHF
TGCGCCAGCAGCTTGGATGGGTCAGGGTCACCCCTCCACTTT
>TRBV5-1|TRBD1|TRBJ1-2|NA
CASSLGQGASYGYTF
TGCGCCAGCAGCTTGGGCCAGGGGGCGAGCTATGGCTACACCTTC
>TRBV28|TRBD1|TRBJ1-1|NA
CASSRPFRGGTEAFF
TGTGCCAGCAGTCGGCCGTTCAGGGGGGGGACTGAAGCTTTCTTT
>TRBV19|TRBD1|TRBJ2-1|NA
CASSINQGAHNEQFF
TGTGCCAGTAGTATTAACCAGGGGGCCCACAATGAGCAGTTCTTC
>TRBV14|NA|TRBJ2-3|NA
CASSQLDTQYF
TGTGCCAGCAGCCAATTGGATACGCAGTATTTT
>TRBV30|TRBD2|TRBJ2-1|once
CAWSGGTSGFSEQFF
TGTGCCTGGAGTGGGGGGACTAGCGGGTTCAGTGAGCAGTTCTTC
>TRBV11-2|NA|TRBJ2-2|NA
CASSLTRANTGELFF
TGTGCCAGCAGCTTAACGCGGGCGAACACCGGGGAGCTGTTTTTT
>TRBV30|NA|TRBJ2-2|NA
CACLSHTGELFF
TGTGCCTGCTTATCCCACACCGGGGAGCTGTTTTTT
>TRBV6-5|NA|TRBJ2-2|few
CASSPGENTGELFF
TGTGCCAGCAGCCCGGGAGAGAACACCGGGGAGCTGTTTTTT
>TRBV28|NA|TRBJ2-2|NA
CASTDRTGELFF
TGTGCCAGCACCGACCGAACCGGGGAGCTGTTTTTT
>TRBV7-7|NA|TRBJ2-5|NA
CASSRAREETQYF
TGTGCTAGCAGCCGCGCTAGGGAAGAGACCCAGTACTTC
>TRBV4-1|NA|TRBJ2-1|once
CASSQDGAGRYNEQFF
TGCGCCAGCAGCCAAGATGGTGCAGGGCGTTACAATGAGCAGTTCTTC
>TRBV2|NA|TRBJ1-6|NA
CASSPVGLNNSPLHF
TGTGCCAGCAGTCCCGTTGGGCTGAATAATTCACCCCTCCACTTT
>TRBV5-1|TRBD1|TRBJ1-6|few
CASSFTGEDTLHF
TGCGCCAGCAGCTTTACAGGGGAGGACACCCTCCACTTT
>TRBV27|NA|TRBJ1-5|NA
CASSLWGGGRLSNQPQHF
TGTGCCAGCAGTTTATGGGGAGGGGGGCGACTCAGCAATCAGCCCCAGCATTTT
>TRBV5-6|TRBD1|TRBJ1-2|NA
CASSLLGRQGGIGYTF
TGTGCCAGCAGCTTGTTAGGGAGACAGGGTGGTATAGGCTACACCTTC
>TRBV19|NA|TRBJ1-5|NA
CASSIDPGFNQPQHF
TGTGCCAGTAGTATAGATCCCGGGTTCAATCAGCCCCAGCATTTT
>TRBV25-1|NA|TRBJ1-1|NA
CASTPLGGGSEAFF
TGTGCCAGCACCCCTCTTGGGGGGGGATCTGAAGCTTTCTTT
>TRBV6-5|TRBD1|TRBJ2-3|NA
CASSYSTGPLGDTQYF
TGTGCCAGCAGTTACTCGACAGGGCCCCTCGGAGATACGCAGTATTTT
>TRBV28|NA|TRBJ2-7|NA
CASSLGQGAREQYF
TGTGCCAGCAGTTTGGGTCAGGGTGCACGCGAGCAGTACTTC
>TRBV7-3|NA|TRBJ1-6|few
CASSLNSGSPLHF
TGTGCCAGCAGCTTAAACAGCGGGTCACCCCTCCACTTT
>TRBV27|NA|TRBJ1-2|NA
CASSLVGREGGYTF
TGTGCCAGCAGTTTAGTTGGCAGGGAGGGCGGCTACACCTTC
>TRBV5-4|NA|TRBJ1-2|few
CASSLDRGYGYTF
TGTGCCAGCAGCCTGGACAGAGGCTATGGCTACACCTTC
>TRBV6-6|NA|TRBJ1-4|NA
CASSPETAPPKLFF
TGTGCCAGCAGTCCAGAAACCGCCCCGCCAAAACTGTTTTTT
>TRBV5-1|NA|TRBJ1-1|NA
CASSIPDMPNTEAFF
TGCGCCAGCAGCATCCCCGACATGCCGAACACTGAAGCTTTCTTT
>TRBV5-6|NA|TRBJ1-4|NA
CASSLRGYNEKLFF
TGTGCCAGCAGCTTGCGGGGATATAATGAAAAACTGTTTTTT
>TRBV7-3|NA|TRBJ2-1|NA
CASSPEYSSYNEQFF
TGTGCCAGCAGCCCTGAGTACTCCTCCTACAATGAGCAGTTCTTC
>TRBV19|NA|TRBJ2-1|NA
CASSTGGHNEQFF
TGTGCCAGTAGTACCGGTGGGCACAATGAGCAGTTCTTC
>TRBV18|TRBD1|TRBJ2-7|few
CASSPGTASYEQYF
TGTGCCAGCTCACCAGGGACAGCCTCCTACGAGCAGTACTTC
>TRBV6-5|TRBD1|TRBJ1-4|NA
CASSRRTGGNEKLFF
TGTGCCAGCAGTAGACGGACAGGGGGCAATGAAAAACTGTTTTTT
>TRBV29-1|TRBD1|TRBJ1-2|NA
CSAPPTGPGGYTF
TGCAGCGCACCCCCGACAGGGCCGGGAGGCTACACCTTC
>TRBV4-2|NA|TRBJ1-1|NA
CASSLPGYPTEAFF
TGTGCCAGCAGCCTACCAGGGTACCCCACTGAAGCTTTCTTT
>TRBV7-9|NA|TRBJ1-2|few
CASSPSDGYGYTF
TGTGCCAGCAGCCCCTCCGACGGGTATGGCTACACCTTC
>TRBV18|TRBD2|TRBJ2-7|NA
CASSPPGRYEQYF
TGTGCCAGCTCACCACCCGGGAGGTACGAGCAGTACTTC
>TRBV9|TRBD1|TRBJ1-2|few
CASSAGQGAYGYTF
TGTGCCAGCAGCGCCGGACAGGGGGCGTATGGCTACACCTTC
>TRBV6-4|TRBD1|TRBJ1-6|NA
CASSETGVISPLHF
TGTGCCAGCAGTGAGACAGGGGTGATTTCACCCCTCCACTTT
>TRBV7-2|TRBD1|TRBJ1-2|few
CASSFGQGAGGYTF
TGTGCCAGCAGCTTTGGTCAGGGGGCGGGCGGCTACACCTTC
>TRBV28|NA|TRBJ2-7|NA
CASSPSAYEQYF
TGTGCCAGCAGTCCCTCCGCCTACGAGCAGTACTTC
>TRBV2|NA|TRBJ2-3|NA
CASRRGFVTDTQYF
TGTGCCAGCAGGCGGGGCTTTGTGACAGATACGCAGTATTTT
>TRBV6-5|NA|TRBJ1-6|NA
CASTSSGTAYNSPLHF
TGTGCCAGCACTTCCTCAGGGACCGCTTATAATTCACCCCTCCACTTT
>TRBV5-1|TRBD1|TRBJ1-2|NA
CASSSRQGGRNGYTF
TGCGCCAGCAGCTCCAGACAGGGAGGAAGGAATGGCTACACCTTC
>TRBV28|NA|TRBJ1-2|NA
CASSLRSAYGYTF
TGTGCCAGCAGTTTAAGGTCAGCCTATGGCTACACCTTC
>TRBV30|TRBD2|TRBJ2-7|NA
CAWSREGGSHEQYF
TGTGCCTGGAGCCGGGAGGGTGGGAGCCACGAGCAGTACTTC
>TRBV5-6|NA|TRBJ2-7|few
CASSLYPGDPSSYEQYF
TGTGCCAGCAGCTTGTACCCGGGAGATCCCTCATCCTACGAGCAGTACTTC
>TRBV6-5|NA|TRBJ1-4|NA
CASSYANRPNEKLFF
TGTGCCAGCAGTTACGCAAACCGGCCTAATGAAAAACTGTTTTTT
>TRBV11-2|NA|TRBJ1-3|NA
CASSFDANSGNTIYF
TGTGCCAGCAGCTTCGACGCTAACTCTGGAAACACCATATATTTT
>TRBV7-2|NA|TRBJ2-5|NA
CASSYGTRYQETQYF
TGTGCCAGCAGCTACGGGACAAGGTACCAAGAGACCCAGTACTTC